Listed below are T cell receptor beta chains from one sample, sequenced in a study of blood T cells in healthy people across ages. TCRdb processed the 5' RACE reads anew with MiXCR; each CDR3 protein has one entry. This sample has approximately 600,000 distinct CDR3 sequences, with about 54% found just once. Sequenced sample: blood. Every receptor here comes from a man in his fifties or sixties in good health. Both conserved end residues are part of each CDR3. Each record gives: CDR3 protein, CDR3 DNA, J gene, V gene, clone size, D gene. The D gene is left open where the match is weak. The size entry is marked missing in some rows and otherwise reads once, few, many or a size class.

CSAPDINTGELFF	TGCAGTGCCCCTGACATTAACACCGGGGAGCTGTTTTTT	TRBJ2-2	TRBV20-1	NA	NA
CASSLGTDPGNEQFF	TGTGCCAGCAGCTTAGGTACGGACCCTGGGAATGAGCAGTTCTTC	TRBJ2-1	TRBV7-9	NA	NA
CASHPSIGGYGYTF	TGTGCCAGTCACCCCTCCATAGGGGGCTATGGCTACACCTTC	TRBJ1-2	TRBV27	few	NA
CASSRQGSGTDTQYF	TGTGCCAGCAGCAGACAGGGTTCGGGCACAGATACGCAGTATTTT	TRBJ2-3	TRBV7-2	NA	TRBD1
CSANGPYNEQFF	TGCAGTGCTAACGGACCATACAATGAGCAGTTCTTC	TRBJ2-1	TRBV20-1	NA	NA
CASSLFPEQYF	TGTGCCAGCAGTTTATTCCCCGAGCAGTACTTC	TRBJ2-7	TRBV28	NA	NA
CASSRKPTGSSYNSPLHF	TGTGCCAGCAGTCGGAAACCAACAGGGAGCTCCTATAATTCACCCCTCCACTTT	TRBJ1-6	TRBV7-2	NA	NA
CASSSASTDTQYF	TGTGCCAGCAGCTCGGCCAGCACAGATACGCAGTATTTT	TRBJ2-3	TRBV9	few	NA
CASSQGETSVKETQYF	TGCGCCAGCAGCCAAGGAGAAACTAGCGTTAAAGAGACCCAGTACTTC	TRBJ2-5	TRBV4-1	few	TRBD2
CASSLRGTPGYNEQFF	TGTGCCAGCAGCCTACGAGGGACCCCCGGCTACAATGAGCAGTTCTTC	TRBJ2-1	TRBV4-2	NA	NA
CASSQVGTGGGGKHF	TGCGCCAGCAGCCAAGTGGGGACAGGGGGCGGGGGCAAGCATTTT	TRBJ1-5	TRBV4-1	NA	TRBD1
CSAQGWRARETQYF	TGCAGTGCCCAGGGGTGGAGGGCCCGAGAGACCCAGTACTTC	TRBJ2-5	TRBV20-1	NA	NA
CASSIQGNTEAFF	TGTGCCAGTAGTATACAGGGTAACACTGAAGCTTTCTTT	TRBJ1-1	TRBV19	NA	NA
CSVRSDSNYGYTF	TGCAGCGTTAGATCTGACAGTAACTATGGCTACACCTTC	TRBJ1-2	TRBV29-1	NA	NA
CSVQGGDEKLFF	TGCAGCGTTCAGGGTGGGGATGAAAAACTGTTTTTT	TRBJ1-4	TRBV29-1	few	NA
CSVGGTGREKLFF	TGCAGCGTTGGAGGGACAGGGCGGGAAAAACTGTTTTTT	TRBJ1-4	TRBV29-1	NA	TRBD1
CSARTAVVSGYTF	TGCAGTGCGCGGACAGCCGTTGTATCAGGCTACACCTTC	TRBJ1-2	TRBV20-1	NA	NA
CASSPISSGHNSPLHF	TGTGCCAGCAGCCCCATATCCAGTGGACATAATTCACCCCTCCACTTT	TRBJ1-6	TRBV5-5	NA	NA
CASSLVGGRRGEQYF	TGTGCCAGCAGCTTAGTTGGGGGGCGGCGTGGAGAGCAGTACTTC	TRBJ2-7	TRBV7-2	few	NA
CASSSGVTGGYTF	TGCGCCAGCAGCTCTGGGGTCACCGGGGGCTACACCTTC	TRBJ1-2	TRBV5-1	few	NA
CASSLGQTTNTGELFF	TGCGCCAGCAGCTTGGGGCAGACAACGAACACCGGGGAGCTGTTTTTT	TRBJ2-2	TRBV5-1	once	NA
CASSYNRGETQYF	TGTGCCAGCTCTTATAACAGGGGGGAGACCCAGTACTTC	TRBJ2-5	TRBV6-4	NA	TRBD1
CSAQGYEQYF	TGCAGTGCCCAGGGGTACGAGCAGTACTTC	TRBJ2-7	TRBV20-1	NA	NA
CASSEMAFSSTDTQYF	TGTGCCAGCAGTGAAATGGCTTTCTCTAGCACAGATACGCAGTATTTT	TRBJ2-3	TRBV2	NA	NA
CASSPLTGSGANVLTF	TGTGCCAGCTCACCACTTACGGGCTCTGGGGCCAACGTCCTGACTTTC	TRBJ2-6	TRBV18	NA	NA
CASLIYMNTEAFF	TGTGCCAGCCTCATCTACATGAACACTGAAGCTTTCTTT	TRBJ1-1	TRBV7-9	NA	NA
CASSEQVTYEQYF	TGCGCCAGCAGTGAACAGGTTACCTACGAGCAGTACTTC	TRBJ2-7	TRBV10-1	NA	NA
CASSQDTGGDNEQFF	TGCGCCAGCAGCCAGGATACCGGGGGGGACAATGAGCAGTTCTTC	TRBJ2-1	TRBV4-1	NA	TRBD2
CSARDPATGRSTDTQYF	TGCAGTGCTAGAGATCCGGCCACAGGGAGGAGCACAGATACGCAGTATTTT	TRBJ2-3	TRBV20-1	few	NA
CASSVRGLSPGKTQYF	TGTGCCAGCAGCGTACGGGGCCTGAGTCCTGGGAAGACCCAGTACTTC	TRBJ2-5	TRBV7-2	NA	NA
CASSLRRTSGGETQYF	TGTGCCAGCAGCTTAAGAAGGACTAGCGGGGGGGAGACCCAGTACTTC	TRBJ2-5	TRBV7-9	NA	TRBD2
CASTSRGQSPSNEQFF	TGTGCCAGCACCTCACGTGGCCAGAGCCCTTCCAATGAGCAGTTCTTC	TRBJ2-1	TRBV6-5	NA	NA